What follows are 32 T cell receptor beta chains derived from one specimen sequenced in a study of cytomegalovirus exposure and HLA in healthy donors. The PCR employed 60 Vbeta primers together with 13 Jbeta primers. Assay: immunoSEQ multiplex PCR; the TCRdb copy retains only in-frame clones and omits some. The sample includes about 160,000 clones, just under 75% of them seen just once. Sequenced material: PBMCs. These receptors came from a young woman in good health and CMV-seronegative.

The V gene is TRBV6-1, the J gene TRBJ2-7; D perhaps matches TRBD1 (5 bases). With 5 bases removed from V and 5 bases from J, the gap between germline ends came to 13 bases. The germline V gene encodes CDR1 MNHNS and CDR2 SASEGT. The CDR3 has 13 residues. The CDR3 loop reads CASSLTDIDEQYF. For the CDR3, the DNA is TGTGCCAGCAGTCTGACAGATATCGACGAGCAGTACTTC.

The chain employs TRBV2 and TRBJ1-1; D may be TRBD1 (5 bases). Germline V gene data show CDR1 as SNHLY and CDR2 as FYNNEI. The CDR3 is made up of 15 amino acids. V lost 5 bases to trimming and J lost 5 bases, with 18 bases between them. This chain's CDR3 is CASSPSQGSRTEAFF. The CDR3 nucleotides read TGTGCCAGCAGTCCCTCCCAGGGATCGAGGACTGAAGCTTTCTTT.

Written as DNA, the CDR3 is TGCGCCAGCAGCTGGATACAGGGGGCGCAAGGTTCCGGCTACACCTTC. Translating gives CASSWIQGAQGSGYTF. The genes are TRBV5-1 and TRBJ1-2; 9 nucleotides match TRBD1. Germline CDR1 and CDR2: SGHRS and YFSETQ. V lost 3 bases to trimming and J lost 8 bases; unmatched junction nucleotides: 14. The CDR3 runs 16 residues.

The sample holds a few counts of this clone. The chain combines TRBV10-2 with TRBJ1-1, with 9 bases that match TRBD1. With V trimmed by 6 bases and J by 4 bases, 3 bases remained unmatched. Germline V CDR1 and CDR2: WSHSY, SAAADI. The CDR3 is 13 residues long. The CDR3 loop reads CASRGQGSTEAFF. The CDR3 region has the DNA TGCGCCAGCAGAGGACAGGGGTCCACTGAAGCTTTCTTT.

This chain uses TRBV27 with TRBJ1-1; 7 bases match TRBD1. The V segment lost 0 bases and the J segment 1 base; nucleotides outside the gene matches: 8. Per germline, CDR1 MNHEY and CDR2 SMNVEV (reference sequence). The CDR3 has 17 residues. The CDR3 DNA is TGTGCCAGCAGTTTATCCCCGTACAGGGGCGGGAACACTGAAGCTTTCTTT. Amino acid sequence: CASSLSPYRGGNTEAFF.

This clone was seen more than once but under ten times. The CDR3 DNA is TGCAGCGCCATTTGGGGGGGGAACACTGAAGCTTTCTTT. Translating gives CSAIWGGNTEAFF. V and J are TRBV29-1 and TRBJ1-1, with D tentatively TRBD1 (5 bases). CDR3 length equals 13 residues. V was cut by 7 bases and J by 1 base, with 13 bases left in between. Germline loops: CDR1 SQVTM, CDR2 ANQGSEA. Supplemented by reference TRBV29-1 and TRBJ1-1, the full variable domain reads SAVISQKPSRDICQRGTSLTIQCQVDSQVTMMFWYRQQPGQSLTLIATANQGSEATYESGFVIDKFPISRPNLTFSTLTVSNMSPEDSSIYLCSAIWGGNTEAFFGQGTRLTVV.

The chain is built from TRBV2 and TRBJ2-4, with D hard to call. The CDR3 is 14 amino acids. Germline assignment: CDR1 SNHLY and CDR2 FYNNEI. V was trimmed by 6 bases and J by 1 base, leaving 10 bases between them. The CDR3 protein is CASSSTEAKNIQYF. DNA for the CDR3: TGTGCCAGCAGCAGTACAGAGGCCAAAAACATTCAGTACTTC.

The chain couples TRBV5-5 to TRBJ2-2, with 9 positions matching TRBD1. Germline V gene lookup returns CDR1 SGHKS and CDR2 YYEKEE (reference sequence). This CDR3 is built from 17 residues. V lost 3 bases to trimming and J lost 3 bases; unmatched junction nucleotides: 9. CDR3 DNA sequence: TGTGCCAGCAGCTCATCCTCCGGGACAGGGTACACCGGGGAGCTGTTTTTT. Protein: CASSSSSGTGYTGELFF.

The chain uses TRBV11-2 and TRBJ2-5; tentative D call: TRBD2 (5 bases). Germline CDR1 reads SGHAT; CDR2 reads FQNNGV. The CDR3 runs to 14 residues. V lost 5 bases and J lost 5, with 15 bases in between. CDR3 nucleotide sequence: TGTGCCAGCAGCCGAGGCTTGGGCGGGGAGACCCAGTACTTC. Residues: CASSRGLGGETQYF.

The chain has TRBV7-2 and TRBJ2-1, with a possible D match to TRBD2 (6 bases). Germline CDR1 is SGHTA and CDR2 is FQGNSA. The CDR3 covers 14 residues. Trimming shortened V by 5 bases and J by 6 bases, and 14 bases separated the two germline ends. The CDR3 region has the DNA TGTGCCAGCAGCGCAGACTGGGGGGTCAATGAGCAGTTCTTC. This sequence encodes CASSADWGVNEQFF. Full variable domain (rest looked up from reference TRBV7-2 and TRBJ2-1): GAGVSQSPSNKVTEKGKDVELRCDPISGHTALYWYRQSLGQGLEFLIYFQGNSAPDKSGLPSDRFSAERTGGSVSTLTIQRTQQEDSAVYLCASSADWGVNEQFFGPGTRLTVL.

V gene TRBV11-3 combines with J gene TRBJ1-2; D gene ambiguous. The CDR3 is 12 residues long. Germline values: CDR1 SGHNT, CDR2 YENEEA. Trimming removed 6 bases from V and 5 bases from J, with 10 bases in between. The CDR3 DNA sequence: TGTGCCAGCAGTTTTACAGATTATGGCTACACCTTC. This codes for CASSFTDYGYTF.

This clone has just a few counts. The chain employs TRBV7-9 and TRBJ1-1, with D perhaps TRBD1 (5 bases). The CDR3 length is 15 residues. From germline, CDR1 is SEHNR and CDR2 FQNEAQ (reference sequence). V was trimmed by 6 bases and J by 0 bases, leaving 14 bases between them. The CDR3 here is CASRRPQGMNTEAFF. For the CDR3, the DNA is TGTGCCAGCAGACGACCGCAGGGTATGAACACTGAAGCTTTCTTT.

The rearrangement links TRBV9 to TRBJ2-1, with 12 nucleotides matching TRBD2. Germline assignment: CDR1 SGDLS and CDR2 YYNGEE. The CDR3 is 15 residues long. The V and J ends lost 4 bases and 7 bases, in that order; junction bases with no gene match: 6. The chain's CDR3 is CASSYASGRGNEQFF. In DNA, the CDR3 is TGTGCCAGCAGCTACGCTAGCGGGAGGGGGAATGAGCAGTTCTTC.

This clone was seen a handful of times. The chain is built from TRBV27 and TRBJ1-5, with D unclear. The CDR3 runs 13 residues. Germline-derived CDR1 and CDR2 are MNHEY and SMNVEV (reference sequence). V was clipped by 5 bases and J by 4 bases, with 9 bases between them. The CDR3 DNA sequence: TGTGCCAGCAGTAACCGGGAAAATCAGCCCCAGCATTTT. It yields the protein CASSNRENQPQHF.

Here the CDR3 DNA reads TGTGCCAGCAGTTTATCTTACAAAAGGACAGGGTCCGAAGCTTTCTTT. Translating it yields CASSLSYKRTGSEAFF. The genes are TRBV27 and TRBJ1-1; 8 nucleotides align to TRBD1. The ends lost 0 bases at V and 8 bases at J; junction bases unmatched: 11. This CDR3 is 16 amino acids long. CDR1 and CDR2 from the germline V gene are MNHEY and SMNVEV (reference sequence).

The CDR3, as DNA: TGTGCCAGCAGTAAGCCCGCGTGGGGAGGAAACACTGAAGCTTTCTTT. Protein product: CASSKPAWGGNTEAFF. The chain is built from TRBV27 and TRBJ1-1; D not certain. In germline, CDR1 is MNHEY, CDR2 SMNVEV (reference sequence). The length of the CDR3 is 16 residues. The V end lost 5 bases, the J end lost 2 bases, and 18 bases lay between the germline ends.

The chain employs TRBV6-6 and TRBJ2-3; TRBD1 matches 7 bases. V shed 7 bases, J shed 5 bases, and the junction held 6 bases outside the gene matches. The CDR3 covers 13 residues. Germline CDR1 reads MNHNY; CDR2 reads SVGAGI (reference sequence). Written as DNA, the CDR3 is TGTGCCAGCAATACAGGGGTTGGAGATACGCAGTATTTT. Its translation is CASNTGVGDTQYF.

The chain joins TRBV7-3 to TRBJ1-1, with 9 positions matching TRBD1. V trimming: 5 bases; J trimming: 4 bases; junction bases outside the gene matches: 5. This CDR3 spans 14 amino acids. CDR1 and CDR2 (germline): SGHTA, FQGTGA. The CDR3 protein is CASSQGGQGTEAFF. In DNA, the CDR3 is TGTGCCAGCAGCCAAGGGGGACAGGGCACTGAAGCTTTCTTT.

Turning to this clone: The junction and the germline gene differ at one end; a read error may be behind it. The gene calls are TRBV13 and TRBJ2-3, with a possible D match to TRBD2 (5 bases). CDR3 length equals 13 residues. The germline V gene has CDR1 PRHDT and CDR2 FYEKMQ (reference sequence). CDR3 residues: CASRLGRADTQYF. The CDR3, as DNA: TGTGCCAGCAGGTTAGGGAGAGCAGATACGCAGTATTTT. Full variable domain (remainder filled in from reference TRBV13 and TRBJ2-3): AAGVIQSPRHLIKEKRETATLKCYPIPRHDTVYWYQQGPGQDPQFLISFYEKMQSDKGSIPDRFSAQQFSDYHSELNMSSLELGDSALYFCASRLGRADTQYFGPGTRLTVL.

The genes are TRBV28 and TRBJ1-1; D is perhaps TRBD1 (5 bases). Germline CDR1 is MDHEN and CDR2 is SYDVKM. This CDR3 spans 15 amino acids. Trimming stripped 2 bases from V and 3 bases from J, with 13 bases between. In DNA, the CDR3 is TGTGCCAGCAGTTTAAGGACAAGCAGGGACACTGAAGCTTTCTTT. Its protein is CASSLRTSRDTEAFF.

The chain recombines TRBV9 with TRBJ2-1, with TRBD2 identical over 10 bases. CDR3 length: 16 amino acids. V was clipped by 4 bases and J by 5 bases; unmatched bases: 9. Germline V lookup: CDR1 SGDLS, CDR2 YYNGEE. The CDR3 region has the DNA TGTGCCAGCAGCCCCCGGGGACTAGCGACCCACAATGAGCAGTTCTTC. Protein sequence: CASSPRGLATHNEQFF. The full variable domain, in which reference TRBV9 and TRBJ2-1 provide the parts outside the CDR3, is DSGVTQTPKHLITATGQRVTLRCSPRSGDLSVYWYQQSLDQGLQFLIQYYNGEERAKGNILERFSAQQFPDLHSELNLSSLELGDSALYFCASSPRGLATHNEQFFGPGTRLTVL.

The V and J genes are TRBV7-3 and TRBJ2-1; 8 nucleotides line up with TRBD2. V lost 4 bases, J lost 5 bases, and 7 bases stayed unmatched. Germline V gives CDR1 SGHTA, CDR2 FQGTGA. The CDR3 covers 15 residues. The CDR3: CASSSSSSGNNEQFF. The CDR3 DNA is TGTGCCAGCAGCTCCTCGAGTAGCGGGAACAATGAGCAGTTCTTC.

The chain joins TRBV28 to TRBJ1-4; D gene ambiguous. Trimming cost V 6 bases and J 0 bases, with 11 bases left between them. The CDR3 covers 15 residues. Germline loops: CDR1 MDHEN, CDR2 SYDVKM. The CDR3 coding sequence is TGTGCCAGCAGCCCGTCCTATGCAACTAATGAAAAACTGTTTTTT. Its protein product is CASSPSYATNEKLFF.

J is TRBJ2-3 and V is TRBV28; weak D call: TRBD2 (5 bases). V lost 2 bases and J 0 bases, leaving 6 bases between the germline ends. Germline CDR1 is MDHEN and CDR2 is SYDVKM. CDR3 length: 14 amino acids. The CDR3 coding sequence is TGTGCCAGCAGTTTACGAGGGAGCACAGATACGCAGTATTTT. This gives the protein CASSLRGSTDTQYF.

The V gene is TRBV9, the J gene TRBJ2-1; 10 bases align to TRBD2. V shed 6 bases and J 8 bases; nucleotides not matched to a gene: 11. Germline V lookup: CDR1 SGDLS, CDR2 YYNGEE. The CDR3 is 15 residues long. DNA of the CDR3: TGTGCCAGCAAACCAGGACTAGCGGTATCTGATGAGCAGTTCTTC. It yields the protein CASKPGLAVSDEQFF.

V gene TRBV5-4 combines with J gene TRBJ2-7, with 10 positions matching TRBD2. This CDR3 region has 13 residues. CDR1 and CDR2 (germline): SGHNT, YYREEE (reference sequence). The J segment lost 5 bases and the V segment lost 5 bases, leaving 4 bases of the junction unmatched. The CDR3 here is CASRAGTSDEQYV. The CDR3 bases are TGTGCCAGCAGGGCCGGGACTAGCGACGAGCAGTACGTC.

This chain uses TRBV27 with TRBJ1-2, with D unclear. The V gene's germline CDR1 is MNHEY and CDR2 SMNVEV (reference sequence). V gave up 2 bases and J gave up 0 bases, with 10 bases separating them. CDR3 length: 15 residues. CDR3 in amino acids: CASSLDVAANYGYTF. CDR3 DNA sequence: TGTGCCAGCAGTTTAGATGTGGCCGCTAACTATGGCTACACCTTC.

The chain combines TRBV7-2 with TRBJ1-2; D possibly corresponds to TRBD1 (6 bases). The germline CDR1 and CDR2 sequences are SGHTA and FQGNSA. V was clipped by 1 base and J by 3 bases, with 15 bases between them. The CDR3 is 16 residues long. The CDR3 sequence is CASSLGQGNWDYGYTF. CDR3 nucleotides: TGTGCCAGCAGCTTAGGGCAGGGGAACTGGGACTATGGCTACACCTTC. The variable domain in full, with the rest retrieved from reference TRBV7-2 and TRBJ1-2, is GAGVSQSPSNKVTEKGKDVELRCDPISGHTALYWYRQSLGQGLEFLIYFQGNSAPDKSGLPSDRFSAERTGGSVSTLTIQRTQQEDSAVYLCASSLGQGNWDYGYTFGSGTRLTVV.

Only a few counts were recorded for this clone. This chain links TRBV7-8 with TRBJ2-1; 10 bases align to TRBD2. There are 16 residues in the CDR3. Per the germline V gene, CDR1 is SGHVS and CDR2 is FQNEAQ. V lost 1 base and J lost 8; bases outside the gene matches: 8. CDR3 in amino acids: CASSLVAGGLRDEQFF. In DNA, the CDR3 is TGTGCCAGCAGCTTAGTAGCGGGGGGTCTTCGGGATGAGCAGTTCTTC. Supplemented by reference TRBV7-8 and TRBJ2-1, the full variable domain reads GAGVSQSPRYKVAKRGQDVALRCDPISGHVSLFWYQQALGQGPEFLTYFQNEAQLDKSGLPSDRFFAERPEGSVSTLKIQRTQQEDSAVYLCASSLVAGGLRDEQFFGPGTRLTVL.

J is TRBJ1-4 and V is TRBV19; 7 bases map to TRBD1. The CDR3 length is 13 residues. With V trimmed by 5 bases and J by 14 bases, 11 bases remained unmatched. Germline CDR1 and CDR2: LNHDA and SQIVND (reference sequence). The CDR3 is CASSPPDRRTLFF. The CDR3 nucleotides are TGTGCCAGTAGTCCCCCGGACAGGAGAACGCTGTTTTTT.

This sequence joins TRBV19 and TRBJ2-3; D possibly corresponds to TRBD2 (6 bases). Germline CDR1 reads LNHDA; CDR2 reads SQIVND (reference sequence). CDR3 size: 14 residues. V was cut by 3 bases and J by 3 bases, with 10 bases left in between. The DNA of the CDR3 is TGTGCCAGTAGTATTAACCGGGAGACAGATACGCAGTATTTT. Its translation: CASSINRETDTQYF.

The genes are TRBV6-5 and TRBJ1-2; D is unclear. The germline gives CDR1 MNHEY, CDR2 SVGAGI. Trimming cost V 6 bases and J 2 bases, with 16 bases left between them. The CDR3 is 15 residues long. Here the CDR3 DNA reads TGTGCCAGCAGCCACGGGAAGGGAACGAACTATGGCTACACCTTC. Translation gives CASSHGKGTNYGYTF.